This T cell receptor beta chain was retrieved from a study of blood T cell repertoires in COVID-19. Turning to the study itself: In each case, the material was cDNA or gDNA derived from T cells, B-cell-depleted T cells, or PBMCs.

The CDR3 contains 13 residues. Germline assignment: CDR1 SGHTA and CDR2 FQGNSA. V dropped 5 bases and J dropped 7 bases, with 15 bases sitting between them. A few counts support this clone. Study processing details: The authors estimated nucleated cell counts from reference gene primer amplification. Sequenced by immunoSEQ multiplex PCR; TCRdb stores in-frame clones only, minus some. D and trimming come from the DNA, and the V and J calls and clone size come from that table. This sample has 140,000 to 150,000 clones, with roughly 80% found just once. The chain uses TRBV7-2 and TRBJ2-7, with D tentatively TRBD2 (6 bases). Sequencing was carried out using peripheral blood. The source of this sequence is a man between 65 and 79 years old who had recovered from COVID-19. CDR3 sequence (DNA): TGTGCCAGCAGCCCAGTTGGGGGGAGAGAGCAGTACTTC. The encoded protein is CASSPVGGREQYF.